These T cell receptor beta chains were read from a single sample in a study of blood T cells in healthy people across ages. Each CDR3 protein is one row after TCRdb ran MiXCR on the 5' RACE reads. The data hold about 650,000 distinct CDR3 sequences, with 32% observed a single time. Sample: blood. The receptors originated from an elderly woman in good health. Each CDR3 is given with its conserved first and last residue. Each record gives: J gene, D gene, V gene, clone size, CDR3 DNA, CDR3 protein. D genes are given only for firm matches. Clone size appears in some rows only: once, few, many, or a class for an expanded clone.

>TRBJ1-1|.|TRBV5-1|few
TGCGCCAGCAGCTTGATACCGTCGAACACTGAAGCTTTCTTT
CASSLIPSNTEAFF
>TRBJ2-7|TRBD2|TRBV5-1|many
TGCGCCAGCAGCTTGGCGTTCCCCAATAGCGGGGGGTTCTACGAGCAGTACTTC
CASSLAFPNSGGFYEQYF
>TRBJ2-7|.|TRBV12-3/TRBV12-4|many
TGTGCCAGCAGTTTAGGAGGGTTCCGTGAGCAGTACTTC
CASSLGGFREQYF
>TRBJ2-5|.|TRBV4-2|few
TGTGCCAGCAGCCAAGATAGAGAGACCCAGTACTTC
CASSQDRETQYF
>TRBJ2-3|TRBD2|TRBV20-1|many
TGCAGTGCCCTGGGGGGACTAGCGGTCCCAGATACGCAGTATTTT
CSALGGLAVPDTQYF
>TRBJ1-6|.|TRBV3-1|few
TGTGCCAGCAGCCTATCACCGGGAGTGGGCTCCTATAATTCACCCCTCCACTTT
CASSLSPGVGSYNSPLHF
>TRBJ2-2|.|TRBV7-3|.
TGTGCCAGCAGCCCTGCCGGGTCGAGGAACGGGGAGCTGTTTTTT
CASSPAGSRNGELFF
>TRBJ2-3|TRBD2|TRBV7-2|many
TGTGCCAGCAGCCTCATGGGAGGGGCGGATACGCAGTATTTT
CASSLMGGADTQYF
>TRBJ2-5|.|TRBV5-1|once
TGCGCCAGCAGCCCCTATACGCGGCAAGAGACCCAGTACTTC
CASSPYTRQETQYF
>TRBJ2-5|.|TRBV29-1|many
TGCAGCGTTGAAAGTCTGAGTGTCCAAGAGACCCAGTACTTC
CSVESLSVQETQYF
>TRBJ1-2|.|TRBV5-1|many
TGCGCCAGCAGCCCCGGCGCGGGCAACTATGGCTACACCTTC
CASSPGAGNYGYTF
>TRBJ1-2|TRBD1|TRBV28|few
TGTGCCAGCAGTTCATTGGGACAGGCTCTCTACTATGGCTACACCTTC
CASSSLGQALYYGYTF
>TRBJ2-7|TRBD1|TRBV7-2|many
TGTGCCAGCTCACCACCGAACAGGGGCTCCTACGAGCAGTACTTC
CASSPPNRGSYEQYF
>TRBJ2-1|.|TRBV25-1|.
TGTGCCGCCAAGGACAGCTCCTACAATGAGCAGTTCTTC
CAAKDSSYNEQFF
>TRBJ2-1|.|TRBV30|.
TGTGCCTGGAGTGTTCCGGGGAGGAGGAATGAGCAGTTCTTC
CAWSVPGRRNEQFF
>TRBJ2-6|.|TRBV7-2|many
TGTGCCAGCACCTCGCGGGGCCCCCGGTCTGTTGGGGCCAACGTCCTGACTTTC
CASTSRGPRSVGANVLTF
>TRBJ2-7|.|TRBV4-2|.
TGTGCCAGCAGCCAATCCGAAGCGCCCTCCTACGAGCAGTACTTC
CASSQSEAPSYEQYF
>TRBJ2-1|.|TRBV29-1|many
TGCAGCGTTAGGAGGGGGAGACAGGCCAATGAGCAGTTCTTC
CSVRRGRQANEQFF
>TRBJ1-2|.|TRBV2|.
TGTGCCAGCAGTGAACAGCAGGGTAGTTGGTATGGCTACACCTTC
CASSEQQGSWYGYTF
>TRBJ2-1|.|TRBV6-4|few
TGTGCCAGCAGTGACTCTTCGGATTCCAATGAGCAGTTCTTC
CASSDSSDSNEQFF
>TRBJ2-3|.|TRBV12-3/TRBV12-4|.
TGTGCCAGCAGTTCCGACTCCTTGGGAACAGATACGGAGTATTTT
CASSSDSLGTDTEYF
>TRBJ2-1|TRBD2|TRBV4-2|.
TGTGCCAGCAGCCCACAACGGACTAGCGGGTCCGGTTATGAGCAGTTCTTC
CASSPQRTSGSGYEQFF
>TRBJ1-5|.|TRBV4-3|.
TGCGCCAGCAGCCAAGACGGTACTAGCAATCAGCCCCAGCATTTT
CASSQDGTSNQPQHF
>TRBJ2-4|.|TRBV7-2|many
TGTGCCAGCAGCTTAGTGATGGGGGCCGGAAACATTCAGTACTTC
CASSLVMGAGNIQYF
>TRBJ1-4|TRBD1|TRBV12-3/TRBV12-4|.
TGTGCCAGCAGCCTAGGGACAGGGGTCTCTAATGAAAAACTGTTTTTT
CASSLGTGVSNEKLFF
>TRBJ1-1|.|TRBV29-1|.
TGCAGCGTTGGTAGGAAGCTGGACACTGAAGCTTTCTTT
CSVGRKLDTEAFF
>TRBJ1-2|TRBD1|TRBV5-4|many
TGTGCCAGCAGCCGCCGACAGGGGGCTGCGGGCTACACCTTC
CASSRRQGAAGYTF
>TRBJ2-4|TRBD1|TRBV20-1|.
TGCAGTGCTAGACTCCTAGAGGGGGCCCAAAACATTCAGTACTTC
CSARLLEGAQNIQYF
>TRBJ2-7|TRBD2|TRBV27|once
TGTGCCAGCCGGGGACTAGCGGGGGCCTACGAGCAGTACTTC
CASRGLAGAYEQYF
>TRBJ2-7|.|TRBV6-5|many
TGTGCCAGCAGTTACTCGAAGGAGCTTGGGGCTGCGAGCTCCTACGAGCAGTACTTC
CASSYSKELGAASSYEQYF
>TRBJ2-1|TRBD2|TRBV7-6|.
TGTGCCAGCAGTTCGTCACTAGCGGGGGGCTCCTACAATGAGCAGTTCTTC
CASSSSLAGGSYNEQFF
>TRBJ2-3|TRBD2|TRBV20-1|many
TGCAGTGCCGAGGGGGCGGGGGGGTATACAGATACGCAGTATTTT
CSAEGAGGYTDTQYF
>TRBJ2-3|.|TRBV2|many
TGTGCCAGCACCCGGGAGTACACGGCGGATACGCAGTATTTT
CASTREYTADTQYF
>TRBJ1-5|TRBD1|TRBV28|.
TGTGCCAGCAGAGAGACAGGGGCTTCGGGGCCCCAGCATTTT
CASRETGASGPQHF
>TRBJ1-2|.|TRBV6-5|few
TGTGCCAGCAGTTCCAGGTTTGGCTACACCTTC
CASSSRFGYTF
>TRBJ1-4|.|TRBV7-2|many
TGTGCCAGCAGCTCAAATAGGGGGGGAAATGAAAAACTGTTTTTT
CASSSNRGGNEKLFF
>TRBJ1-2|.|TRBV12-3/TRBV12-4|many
TGTGCCAGCAGCTTTCTAGGGACCTCCGAGGGCTACACCTTC
CASSFLGTSEGYTF
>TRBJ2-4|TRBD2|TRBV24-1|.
TGTGCCACCAGTGATTTCAAGCGGGGTATTCAGTACTTC
CATSDFKRGIQYF
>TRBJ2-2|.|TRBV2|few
TGTGCCAGCAGCTCCGCCCTGACAGGCACCGGGGAGCTGTTTTTT
CASSSALTGTGELFF
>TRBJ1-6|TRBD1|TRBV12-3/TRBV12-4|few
TGTGCCAGCAGTCGGCAGGGGGCGGCTTCACCCCTCCACTTT
CASSRQGAASPLHF
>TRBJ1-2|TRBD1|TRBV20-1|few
TGCAGGGCTAGCAACAGGGGTGAAAAGGACACCTTC
CRASNRGEKDTF
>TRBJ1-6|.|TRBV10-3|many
TGTGCCATCAGTGAACTTCAGGGGAATTCACCCCTCCACTTT
CAISELQGNSPLHF
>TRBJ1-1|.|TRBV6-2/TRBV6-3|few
TGTGCCAGCAGTCCCCGGTCGGGGGCCACTGAAGCTTTCTTT
CASSPRSGATEAFF
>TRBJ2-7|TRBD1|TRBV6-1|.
TGTGCCAGCAGTCCCGGGACAGACGTATCCGAGCAGTACTTC
CASSPGTDVSEQYF
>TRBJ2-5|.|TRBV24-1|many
TGTGCCACCAGTGATTTTAGTTTGGAGGTGGGCAGTTTCGAGACCCAGTACTTC
CATSDFSLEVGSFETQYF
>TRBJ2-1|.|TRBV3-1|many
TGTGCCAGCAGCCATTTGGGGGGTGAGCAGTTCTTC
CASSHLGGEQFF
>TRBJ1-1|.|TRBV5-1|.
TGCGCCAGCAGCTTGGCCCCGGGGAACGGCTACACTGAAGCTTTCTTT
CASSLAPGNGYTEAFF
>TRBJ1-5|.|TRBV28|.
TGTGCCAGCAGTCACCCTATTCAGCCCCAGCATTTT
CASSHPIQPQHF
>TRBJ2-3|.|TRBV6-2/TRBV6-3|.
TGTGCCAGCAGTTATAGTGGCATGTTGGGGGCCGATACGCAGTATTTT
CASSYSGMLGADTQYF
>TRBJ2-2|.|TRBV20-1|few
TGCAGTGCTAGCGGACAAGCCGGGGAGCTGTTTTTT
CSASGQAGELFF
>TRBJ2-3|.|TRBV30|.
TGTGCCTGGGAAGTGGGGGCCACAGATACGCAGTATTTT
CAWEVGATDTQYF
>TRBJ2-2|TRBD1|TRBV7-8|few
TGTGCCAGCAGCCCACCGACAGGGGGCGGCACCGGGGAGCTGTTTTTT
CASSPPTGGGTGELFF
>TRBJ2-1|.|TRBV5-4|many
TGTGCCAGCAGTCGCACTCTGGATGAGCAGTTCTTC
CASSRTLDEQFF